This T cell receptor beta chain was profiled in a study of T cell changes during pregnancy in multiple sclerosis (dated by TCRdb to the late 2010s). Notes on the research overall: Changes in the T cell repertoire over the course of pregnancy were examined in this study in women with multiple sclerosis.

There are 16 amino acids in the CDR3, from cysteine to phenylalanine inclusive. Just CDR3 DNA is preserved here, 48 bases in frame from base 1. Deletion took 6 bases off V and 4 bases off J, with a span of 20 bases between the germline ends. The library was prepared using the immunoSEQ multiplex PCR assay. The table was pulled from immuneACCESS by TCRdb, which kept in-frame rearrangements only. Such tables lose some clones; where checked, under half of the loss comes from unresolved V genes, and the rest has no known cause. The table for this sample lists tens of thousands of clones; about 90% of them were counted only once. The ten top clones hold around 2.7% of the sample. This clone was found once. It lacks a known antigen. Base quality data are lacking; no much larger clone is found one base away.

Rearrangement joined TRBV23-1 to TRBJ2-3; the D segment could be TRBD1, given 6 matching bases. TRBV23-1 falls under the ORF class, with uncertain function. The input for sequencing was CD4+ T cells from peripheral blood mononuclear cells, taken in the third trimester of pregnancy. The source is a female donor in good health, enrolled as a control in a pregnancy study. The nucleotide sequence reads as follows: TGCGCCAGCAGCCGCGCTTTGGGGAAGGGGGCAGATACGCAGTATTTT. It translates as CASSRALGKGADTQYF.